What follows describes a single T cell receptor beta chain. The data stem from a study of cytomegalovirus exposure and HLA in healthy donors. Primers included in the PCR were 60 Vbeta and 13 Jbeta primers. Profiling relied on immunoSEQ multiplex PCR, and the TCRdb table lists in-frame clones only, not all of them. The repertoire includes about 190,000 clones, 70% to 80% of them detected once, and 2% to 2.5% sits in the top ten. The TCR originated in a woman aged 25 to 39 in good health and CMV-seropositive. Sequenced sample: PBMCs.

The chain's CDR3 is CASSLNRDGGELFF. In DNA form, the CDR3 reads TGTGCCAGCAGCCTTAACAGGGACGGCGGGGAGCTGTTTTTT. The chain couples TRBV7-7 to TRBJ2-2; a possible D gene is TRBD1 (6 bases). With 5 bases removed from V and 7 bases from J, the gap between germline ends came to 14 bases. The V gene's germline CDR1 is SSHAT and CDR2 FNYEAQ (reference sequence). The CDR3 consists of 14 residues.